This T cell receptor beta chain was sequenced for a study of T cell changes during pregnancy in multiple sclerosis. Germline V lookup: CDR1 SGDLS, CDR2 YYNGEE. The CDR3 has 15 residues. V was clipped by 0 bases and J by 1 base, with 10 bases between them. Here immunoSEQ multiplex PCR was the method, and the copy in TCRdb shows in-frame clones only, minus some. The sample has some 81,000 clones, about 89% seen once. The starting material was peripheral blood, obtained before pregnancy. This chain connects TRBV9 to TRBJ1-1; D gene uncertain. This receptor was identified in a female donor with multiple sclerosis, enrolled in a pregnancy study. The CDR3 bases are TGTGCCAGCAGCGTAGAAGAGGGAACGAACACTGAAGCTTTCTTT. Protein sequence: CASSVEEGTNTEAFF.